The rows below give T cell receptor beta chains drawn from one sample of a study of blood T cell repertoires in COVID-19. Assay used: immunoSEQ multiplex PCR; TCRdb lists only in-frame clones, some missing. This sample has about 340,000 clones, with 65% to 85% found just once. The source material was peripheral blood. These TCRs come from a man aged 25 to 45 with active or convalescent COVID-19. Both conserved end residues are part of each CDR3. A D gene is named only where the DNA matches it firmly. Not every row has a clone size; where given, it reads once, few, many or a size class.

>TRBJ1-2|TRBD1|TRBV28|.
TGTGCCAGCAGTTTATGGAGACAGGGTCAAGGGGCTAACTATGGCTACACCTTC
CASSLWRQGQGANYGYTF
>TRBJ1-6|.|TRBV5-1|.
TGCGCCAGCAGCAGTCCCGAGGGAAATTCACCCCTCCACTTT
CASSSPEGNSPLHF
>TRBJ2-2|TRBD2|TRBV25-1|.
TGTGCCAGCAGTCCCCTCAGTAGCGGGAACCCCGGGGAGCTGTTTTTT
CASSPLSSGNPGELFF
>TRBJ1-2|.|TRBV5-5|.
TGTGCCAGCAGCTTGGCGGGTGGGGCGGTAGTACATGGCTACACCTTC
CASSLAGGAVVHGYTF
>TRBJ2-3|.|TRBV6-5|.
TGTGCCAGCAGTTACCTCGGGACTTTCAAAGATACGCAGTATTTT
CASSYLGTFKDTQYF
>TRBJ1-3|.|TRBV5-1|.
TGCGCCAGCAGCTTGTCGGGAGATGCTGGAAACACCATATATTTT
CASSLSGDAGNTIYF
>TRBJ2-1|TRBD1|TRBV4-2|.
TGTGCCAGCAGCCCCGACAGGGGCGGTGGCTCCTACAATGAGCAGTTCTTC
CASSPDRGGGSYNEQFF
>TRBJ1-5|.|TRBV19|.
TGTGCCAGTAGTGCCCAGGGGTCGGGCCAGCCCCAGCATTTT
CASSAQGSGQPQHF
>TRBJ2-2|TRBD2|TRBV7-3|.
TGTGCCAGCAGCTTAACTGGGACTAGTAACACCGGGGAGCTGTTTTTT
CASSLTGTSNTGELFF
>TRBJ2-1|TRBD2|TRBV23-1|once
TGCGGCCTCGGGCGGGAGGAACCCTACAATGAGCAGTTCTTC
CGLGREEPYNEQFF
>TRBJ2-7|.|TRBV5-1|.
TGCGCCAGCAGCTTGGCTGGACAGTCCTACGAGCAGTACTTC
CASSLAGQSYEQYF
>TRBJ2-7|TRBD2|TRBV18|.
TGTGCCAGCTCCTATTATAGCGGGAGAAACGAGCAGTACTTC
CASSYYSGRNEQYF
>TRBJ1-4|.|TRBV5-1|.
TGCGCCAGCAGCTTGATGTGGGGAGAGCGTGAAAAACTGTTTTTT
CASSLMWGEREKLFF
>TRBJ2-5|.|TRBV5-6|.
TGTGCCAGCAGCTTGCGGGGGTATAACCAAGAGACCCAGTACTTC
CASSLRGYNQETQYF
>TRBJ1-5|.|TRBV4-1|.
TGCGCCAGCAGCCAGGGACTGTTCAATCAGCCCCAGCATTTT
CASSQGLFNQPQHF
>TRBJ2-2|TRBD1|TRBV29-1|.
TGCAGCGTACTCACAGGGGGGACCGGGGAGCTGTTTTTT
CSVLTGGTGELFF
>TRBJ2-3|.|TRBV7-9|.
TGTGCCAGCACTGGAGGGACAGTGGCAGATACGCAGTATTTT
CASTGGTVADTQYF
>TRBJ2-1|.|TRBV11-1|once
TGTGCCAGCAGCTTAGATAACTCTAATGAGCAGTTCTTC
CASSLDNSNEQFF
>TRBJ2-1|TRBD1|TRBV11-1|.
TGTGCCAGCAGCTCGGGGGCGAACAGGGGGCTAGATGAGCAGTTCTTC
CASSSGANRGLDEQFF
>TRBJ2-2|TRBD1|TRBV5-1|.
TGCGCCAGCAGCCAGGGACAGGGAAAAACCGGGGAGCTGTTTTTT
CASSQGQGKTGELFF
>TRBJ2-3|TRBD2|TRBV2|.
TGTGCCAGCAGTGAAGCGGGAGCGGGGGCCACAGATACGCAGTATTTT
CASSEAGAGATDTQYF
>TRBJ1-4|TRBD1|TRBV7-9|.
TGTGCCAGCAGCTTAGGTGGACAGGCTAATGAAAAACTGTTTTTT
CASSLGGQANEKLFF
>TRBJ1-1|.|TRBV7-3|.
TGTGCCAGCAGCTCCCAGGTCCGCACTGAAGCTTTCTTT
CASSSQVRTEAFF
>TRBJ1-6|TRBD1|TRBV27|once
TGTGCCAGCAGTTTGCCACTCAGGGGGCGCCGGGACTTT
CASSLPLRGRRDF
>TRBJ2-7|TRBD1|TRBV27|few
TGTGCCAGCAGTACAGGGGGCGAGCAGTACTTC
CASSTGGEQYF
>TRBJ1-6|.|TRBV2|.
TGTGCCAGCAGGGGGAGCTCCTATAATTCACCCCTCCACTTT
CASRGSSYNSPLHF
>TRBJ2-1|TRBD2|TRBV9|once
TGTGCCAGCAGCTCATCCAGGGAGGGTGAGCAGTTCTTC
CASSSSREGEQFF
>TRBJ2-5|.|TRBV5-1|.
TGCGCCAGCAGCTTGATAGGGAGCAAACAAGAGACCCAGTACTTC
CASSLIGSKQETQYF
>TRBJ2-2|.|TRBV7-2|.
TGTGCCAGCAGCTTAGGCAGGCCCGGGGAGCTGTTTTTT
CASSLGRPGELFF